This TCR beta chain appears in the sequencing data of a study of CD8 T cells in ankylosing spondylitis. General study findings and limits: The clones that were linked to disease were reported to be significantly enriched in matched synovial fluid samples from ankylosing spondylitis patients. Prior literature has documented some motif variants in synovial fluid and blood from reactive arthritis. In ankylosing spondylitis blood, a motif of roughly eight highly homologous TCR beta variants appeared characteristic. Relatively scarce in peripheral blood, disease-linked clones were CD8+.

The J segment lost 6 bases and the V segment lost 5 bases, leaving 9 bases of the junction unmatched. This CDR3 comprises 14 residues. Points on this clonotype: The antigen is not known.

It was by quantitative 5'-RACE with molecular barcodes that TCR beta libraries were made. TCRdb re-analysed the 5' RACE reads in MiXCR, keeping a single row per CDR3 protein. Of over 450,000 distinct CDR3 sequences in the sample, about 12% were seen once. This chain joins TRBV12-3 or TRBV12-4 and TRBJ1-2, with 7 bases fitting TRBD1. The specimen was blood, either unsorted or a sorted T cell fraction (not recorded which). The TCR comes from a male donor with ankylosing spondylitis. The CDR3 DNA reads as TGTGCCAGCAGTCAGCGACAGGGTCAGGATGGCTACACCTTC. Encoded protein: CASSQRQGQDGYTF.